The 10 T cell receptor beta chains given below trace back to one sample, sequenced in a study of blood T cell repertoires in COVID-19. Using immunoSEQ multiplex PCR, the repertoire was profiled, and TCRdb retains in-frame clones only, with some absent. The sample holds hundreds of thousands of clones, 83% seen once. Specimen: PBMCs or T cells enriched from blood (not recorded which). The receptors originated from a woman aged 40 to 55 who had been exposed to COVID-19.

This chain's CDR3 is CASSQDRRRNTEAFF. The DNA of the CDR3 is TGTGCCAGCAGCCAAGATCGACGGAGGAACACTGAAGCTTTCTTT. The chain couples TRBV3-1 (or the pseudogene TRBV3-2) to TRBJ1-1; no clear D. Per the germline V gene, CDR1 is LGHDT and CDR2 is YNNKEL (reference sequence). The germline V and J ends were trimmed by 0 bases and 1 base, with 9 bases remaining between them. This CDR3 has 15 amino acids.

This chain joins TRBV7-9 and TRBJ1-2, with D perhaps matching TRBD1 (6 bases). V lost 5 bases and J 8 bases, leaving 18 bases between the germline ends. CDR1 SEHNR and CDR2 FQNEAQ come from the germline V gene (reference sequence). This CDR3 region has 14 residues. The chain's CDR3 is CASSPTGIIYGYTF. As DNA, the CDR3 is TGTGCCAGCAGCCCGACAGGCATTATATACGGCTACACCTTC.

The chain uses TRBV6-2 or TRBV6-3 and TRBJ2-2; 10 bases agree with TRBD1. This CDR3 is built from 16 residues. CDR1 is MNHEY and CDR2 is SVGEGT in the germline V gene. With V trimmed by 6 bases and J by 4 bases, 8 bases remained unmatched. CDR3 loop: CASSRDRGRGTGELFF. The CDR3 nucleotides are TGTGCCAGCAGCCGGGACAGGGGAAGGGGCACCGGGGAGCTGTTTTTT.

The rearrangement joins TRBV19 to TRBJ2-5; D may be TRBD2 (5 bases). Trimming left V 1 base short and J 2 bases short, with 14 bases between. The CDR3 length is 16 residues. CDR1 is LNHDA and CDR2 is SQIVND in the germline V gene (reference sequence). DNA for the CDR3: TGTGCCAGTAGTATAGGAGGGTCGGGCTTACAAGAGACCCAGTACTTC. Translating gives CASSIGGSGLQETQYF.

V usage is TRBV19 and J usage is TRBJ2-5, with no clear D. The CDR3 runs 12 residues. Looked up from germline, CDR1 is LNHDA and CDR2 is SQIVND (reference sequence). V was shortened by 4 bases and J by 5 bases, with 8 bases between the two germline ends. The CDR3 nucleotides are TGTGCCAGTAGTACCCCCTCCGAGACCCAGTACTTC. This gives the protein CASSTPSETQYF.

CDR3 nucleotides: TGTGCCAGCAGCATAGGGCGGGGCTTCCAAGAGACCCAGTACTTC. Protein product: CASSIGRGFQETQYF. The V gene is TRBV11-1, the J gene TRBJ2-5; D might be TRBD2 (6 bases). From germline, CDR1 is SGHAT and CDR2 FQDESV (reference sequence). V was shortened by 5 bases and J by 1 base, with 14 bases between the two germline ends. The length of the CDR3 is 15 residues.

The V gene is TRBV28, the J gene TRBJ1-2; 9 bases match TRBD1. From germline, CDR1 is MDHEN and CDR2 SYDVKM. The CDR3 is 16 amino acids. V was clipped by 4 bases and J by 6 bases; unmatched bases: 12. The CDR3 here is CASSSLPGTGSNGYTF. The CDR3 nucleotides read TGTGCCAGCAGTTCCCTTCCCGGGACAGGGTCGAATGGCTACACCTTC.

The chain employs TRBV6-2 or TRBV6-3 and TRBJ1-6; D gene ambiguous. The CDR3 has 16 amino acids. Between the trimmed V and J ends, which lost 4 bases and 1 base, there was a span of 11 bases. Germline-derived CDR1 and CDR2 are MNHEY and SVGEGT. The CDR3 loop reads CASSSPAGSYNSPLHF. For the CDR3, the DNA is TGTGCCAGCAGTTCCCCGGCGGGATCCTATAATTCACCCCTCCACTTT.

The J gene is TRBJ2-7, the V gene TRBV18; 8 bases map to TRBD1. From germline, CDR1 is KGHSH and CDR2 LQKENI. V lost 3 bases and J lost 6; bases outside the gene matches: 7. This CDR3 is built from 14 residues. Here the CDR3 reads CASSPDRVFGEQYF. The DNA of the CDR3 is TGTGCCAGCTCACCGGACAGGGTATTCGGCGAGCAGTACTTC.

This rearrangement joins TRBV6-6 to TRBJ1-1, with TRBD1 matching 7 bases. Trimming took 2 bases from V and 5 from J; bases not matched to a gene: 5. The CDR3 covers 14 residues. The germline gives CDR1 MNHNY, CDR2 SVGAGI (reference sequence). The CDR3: CASSYGQVGTEAFF. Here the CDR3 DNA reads TGTGCCAGCAGTTACGGACAGGTAGGGACTGAAGCTTTCTTT.